This T cell receptor (beta chain) emerged from a study of T cell repertoires in cytomegalovirus infection. Turning to the study itself: It was the public TCR beta signatures that indicated both CMV infection and matching HLA type.

V lost 5 bases, J lost 2 bases, and 12 bases lay in between. Germline CDR1 MNHNS, CDR2 SASEGT. This CDR3 has 14 amino acids. Each CDR3 protein gets one entry after TCRdb re-called the reads with MiXCR. The repertoire holds about 830,000 distinct CDR3 sequences, with approximately 32% as singletons. General observations from the study: Summed frequency of shared TCR beta families picked out CMV carriers who also had the relevant HLA.

In regard to this clonotype: Its target is not known.

The chain carries TRBV6-1 and TRBJ1-2, with a tentative D call TRBD1 (6 bases). The material was cultured CD8+ T cells from PBMCs, obtained from culture after CMV antigen stimulation. This clonotype originated in a human donor in good health (CMV status not recorded). Some clones in this sample may be carry-over from other donors' samples. The CDR3 region is CASSTRTDNYGYTF. CDR3 DNA: TGTGCCAGCAGTACTCGGACAGACAACTATGGCTACACCTTC.